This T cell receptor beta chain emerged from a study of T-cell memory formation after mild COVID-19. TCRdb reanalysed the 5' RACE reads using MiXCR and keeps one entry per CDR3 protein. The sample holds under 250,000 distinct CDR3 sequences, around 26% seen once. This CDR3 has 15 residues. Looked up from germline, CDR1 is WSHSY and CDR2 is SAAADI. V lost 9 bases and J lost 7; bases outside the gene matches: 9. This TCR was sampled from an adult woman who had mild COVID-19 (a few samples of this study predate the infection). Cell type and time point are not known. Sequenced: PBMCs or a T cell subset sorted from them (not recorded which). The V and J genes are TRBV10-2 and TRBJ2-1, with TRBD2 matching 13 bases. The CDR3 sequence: CASQTGTSGDNEQFF. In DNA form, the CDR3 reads TGCGCCAGTCAAACCGGGACTAGCGGGGATAATGAGCAGTTCTTC.